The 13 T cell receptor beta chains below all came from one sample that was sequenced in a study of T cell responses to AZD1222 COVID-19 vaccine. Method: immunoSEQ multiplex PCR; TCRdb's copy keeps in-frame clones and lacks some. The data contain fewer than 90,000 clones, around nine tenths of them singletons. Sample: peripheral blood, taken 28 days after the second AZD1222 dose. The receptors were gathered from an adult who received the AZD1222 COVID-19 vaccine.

The CDR3 reads CASSDRQGNGYTF. DNA of the CDR3: TGTGCCAGCAGTGATCGTCAGGGAAATGGCTACACCTTC. V is TRBV6-4 and J is TRBJ1-2; the D gene is possibly TRBD1 (5 bases). CDR1 is MRHNA and CDR2 is SNTAGT in the germline V gene. The CDR3 is 13 amino acids. Trimming shortened V by 3 bases and J by 6 bases, and 11 bases separated the two germline ends.

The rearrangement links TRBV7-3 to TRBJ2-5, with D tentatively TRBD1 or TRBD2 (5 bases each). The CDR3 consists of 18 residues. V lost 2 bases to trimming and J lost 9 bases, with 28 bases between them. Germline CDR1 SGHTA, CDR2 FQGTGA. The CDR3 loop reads CASSLGGSADRALGAQYF. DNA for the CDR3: TGTGCCAGCAGCTTAGGGGGATCGGCGGACCGTGCTTTGGGGGCCCAGTACTTC.

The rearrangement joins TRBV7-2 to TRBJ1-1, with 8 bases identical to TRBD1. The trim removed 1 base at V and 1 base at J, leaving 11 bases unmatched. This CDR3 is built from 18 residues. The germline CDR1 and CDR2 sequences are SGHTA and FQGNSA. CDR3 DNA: TGTGCCAGCAGCTTAGTACCGTCGACAGGGGCAGGGAACACTGAAGCTTTCTTT. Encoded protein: CASSLVPSTGAGNTEAFF.

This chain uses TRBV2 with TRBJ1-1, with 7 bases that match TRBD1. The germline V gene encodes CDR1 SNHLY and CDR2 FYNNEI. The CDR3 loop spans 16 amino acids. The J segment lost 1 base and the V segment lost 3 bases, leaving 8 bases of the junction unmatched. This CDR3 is CASSDARGYPNTEAFF. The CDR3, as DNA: TGTGCCAGCAGTGACGCCAGGGGGTACCCGAACACTGAAGCTTTCTTT.

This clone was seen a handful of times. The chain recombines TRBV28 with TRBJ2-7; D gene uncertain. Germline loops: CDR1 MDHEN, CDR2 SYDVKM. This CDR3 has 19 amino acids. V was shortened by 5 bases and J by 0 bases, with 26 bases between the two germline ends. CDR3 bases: TGTGCCAGCAGTCCCATTCTCTTAGGGCTCCGATATAGCTCCTACGAGCAGTACTTC. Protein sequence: CASSPILLGLRYSSYEQYF.

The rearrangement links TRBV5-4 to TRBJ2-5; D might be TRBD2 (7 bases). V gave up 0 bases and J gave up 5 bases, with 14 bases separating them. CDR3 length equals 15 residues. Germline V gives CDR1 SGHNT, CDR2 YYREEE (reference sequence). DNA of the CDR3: TGTGCCAGCAGCTTGGGCGGGGGCCGGGGGGAGACCCAGTACTTC. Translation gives CASSLGGGRGETQYF.

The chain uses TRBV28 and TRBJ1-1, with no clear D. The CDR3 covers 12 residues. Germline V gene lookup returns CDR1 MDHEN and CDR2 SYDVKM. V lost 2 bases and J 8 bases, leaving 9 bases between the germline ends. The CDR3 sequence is CASSLRGGEAFF. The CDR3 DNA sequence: TGTGCCAGCAGTTTACGGGGTGGAGAAGCTTTCTTT.

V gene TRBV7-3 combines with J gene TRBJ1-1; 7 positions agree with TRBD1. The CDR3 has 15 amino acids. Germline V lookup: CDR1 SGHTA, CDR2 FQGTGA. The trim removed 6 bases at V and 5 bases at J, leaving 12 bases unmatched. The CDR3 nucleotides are TGTGCCAGCAGTCCAACCTCGACAGGGAGGACTGAAGCTTTCTTT. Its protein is CASSPTSTGRTEAFF.

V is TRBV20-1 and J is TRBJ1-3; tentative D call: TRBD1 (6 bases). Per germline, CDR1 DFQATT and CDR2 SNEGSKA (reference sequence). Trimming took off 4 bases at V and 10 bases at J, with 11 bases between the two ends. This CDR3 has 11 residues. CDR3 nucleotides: TGCAGTGCTATAACAGGGAGGACCATATATTTT. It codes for CSAITGRTIYF.

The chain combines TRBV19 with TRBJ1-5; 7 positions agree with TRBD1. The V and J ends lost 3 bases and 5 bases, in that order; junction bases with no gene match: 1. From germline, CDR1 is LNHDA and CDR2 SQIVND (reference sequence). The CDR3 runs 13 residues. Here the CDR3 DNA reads TGTGCCAGTAGTATCGGACAGGATCAGCCCCAGCATTTT. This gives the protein CASSIGQDQPQHF.

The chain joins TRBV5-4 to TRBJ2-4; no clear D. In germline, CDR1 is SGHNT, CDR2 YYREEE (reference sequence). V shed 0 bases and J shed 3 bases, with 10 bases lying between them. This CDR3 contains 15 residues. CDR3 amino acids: CASSLGGMGKNIQYF. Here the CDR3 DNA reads TGTGCCAGCAGCTTGGGGGGTATGGGCAAAAACATTCAGTACTTC.

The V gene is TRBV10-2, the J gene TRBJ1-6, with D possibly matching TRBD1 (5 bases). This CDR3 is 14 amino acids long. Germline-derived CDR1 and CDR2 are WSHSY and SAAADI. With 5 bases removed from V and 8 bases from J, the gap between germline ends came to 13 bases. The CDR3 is CASSSGTDYSPLHF. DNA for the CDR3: TGCGCCAGCAGTTCCGGGACGGACTATTCACCCCTCCACTTT.

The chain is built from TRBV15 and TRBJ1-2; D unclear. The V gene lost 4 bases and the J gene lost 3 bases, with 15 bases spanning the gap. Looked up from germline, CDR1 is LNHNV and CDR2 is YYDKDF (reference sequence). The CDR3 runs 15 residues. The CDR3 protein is CATSMGWGSHYGYTF. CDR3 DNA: TGTGCCACCAGCATGGGTTGGGGATCCCACTATGGCTACACCTTC.